These 13 T cell receptor beta chains originate from one sample sequenced in a study of cytomegalovirus exposure and HLA in healthy donors (TCRdb year 2017). The library came from the immunoSEQ multiplex PCR assay. For the multiplex PCR, a mixture combining 60 forward primers for TCR Vbeta segments and 13 reverse primers for TCR Jbeta segments was used. Here the immuneACCESS table is served through TCRdb, limited to in-frame sequences with V and J called. Missing clones are a known gap in these copies; in checked studies unresolved V genes cover under half, and the rest lacks a known reason. The sample table records about 100,000 clones; around 74% of these occur just once. The top ten hold under 2% of the sample. The sample taken for sequencing was PBMCs. These receptors were obtained from a woman between 40 and 50 years old in good health and CMV-seronegative.

V gene TRBV7-8 combines with J gene TRBJ2-7; no definite D call. The CDR3 runs 11 residues. V gave up 5 bases and J gave up 3 bases, with 5 bases separating them. CDR1 and CDR2 from the germline V gene are SGHVS and FQNEAQ. The CDR3 DNA follows: TGTGCCAGCAGCCCTATCTACGAGCAGTACTTC. Protein sequence: CASSPIYEQYF.

The CDR3 nucleotides are TGCGCCAGCAGTCTTACGACAGGAGGAAATCAGCCCCAGCATTTT. Protein: CASSLTTGGNQPQHF. The chain employs TRBV10-2 and TRBJ1-5; D is possibly TRBD1 (6 bases). Germline CDR1 reads WSHSY; CDR2 reads SAAADI. The CDR3 is 15 amino acids. The germline V and J ends were trimmed by 5 bases and 4 bases, with 15 bases remaining between them.

The V and J genes are TRBV27 and TRBJ2-7; 9 bases map to TRBD1. Germline loops: CDR1 MNHEY, CDR2 SMNVEV (reference sequence). Trimming at V came to 5 bases and at J to 6 bases, leaving 8 bases not matched to a gene. This CDR3 has 14 amino acids. In DNA, the CDR3 is TGTGCCAGCAGTGCCGGGACAGGGACGCTCGAGCAGTACTTC. It is translated as CASSAGTGTLEQYF.

V and J are TRBV30 and TRBJ2-1; TRBD2 aligns across 7 bases. The V gene end was trimmed by 0 bases and the J gene end by 7 bases; junction bases not matched to a gene: 9. Germline V gene sequence: CDR1 GTSNPN, CDR2 SVGIG (reference sequence). The CDR3 is 15 residues long. This CDR3 reads CAWSVLGRAHNEQFF. The CDR3 DNA reads as TGTGCCTGGAGTGTACTGGGGAGGGCCCATAATGAGCAGTTCTTC.

This chain connects TRBV4-2 to TRBJ2-1; D might be TRBD1 (5 bases). There are 16 residues in the CDR3. The germline V gene encodes CDR1 LGHNA and CDR2 YNFKEQ. V was clipped by 7 bases and J by 12 bases, with 28 bases between them. CDR3 in DNA: TGTGCCAGCACCAGAAAGGGGCCGGTTACCCCTAAGGGGCAGTTCTTC. Its translation is CASTRKGPVTPKGQFF.

This chain uses TRBV28 with TRBJ2-3; no clear D. The CDR3 consists of 15 residues. The V end was cut by 3 bases, the J end by 2 bases, with 12 bases between. From germline, CDR1 is MDHEN and CDR2 SYDVKM. This CDR3 is CASSFLAQPTDTQYF. The CDR3 DNA follows: TGTGCCAGCAGTTTTTTAGCACAACCCACAGATACGCAGTATTTT.

The chain employs TRBV28 and TRBJ2-5, with 8 positions matching TRBD1. The length of the CDR3 is 17 residues. Trimming removed 4 bases from V and 1 base from J; junction bases left unmatched: 11. Per germline, CDR1 MDHEN and CDR2 SYDVKM. The DNA for the CDR3 is TGTGCCAGCAGTTCCCCTCATGACAGGGGACCCCAAGAGACCCAGTACTTC. Translation gives CASSSPHDRGPQETQYF.

In this sample, this clone turned up once. This sequence joins TRBV19 and TRBJ2-5, with TRBD2 identical over 8 bases. V dropped 6 bases and J dropped 7; count of bases not matched to a gene: 10. Germline V CDR1 and CDR2: LNHDA, SQIVND (reference sequence). There are 14 residues in the CDR3. The CDR3, as DNA: TGTGCCAGTAGGACCGGGGGGGTAGGTGGGACCCAGTACTTC. This codes for CASRTGGVGGTQYF.

This clone was seen a single time. The gene calls are TRBV19 and TRBJ1-5; D may be TRBD1 (5 bases). This CDR3 region has 17 residues. V was clipped by 5 bases and J by 5 bases, with 22 bases between them. Germline V gene data show CDR1 as LNHDA and CDR2 as SQIVND (reference sequence). This chain's CDR3 is CASSPPAGRGADQPQHF. CDR3 bases: TGTGCCAGTAGTCCCCCAGCAGGGAGGGGCGCAGATCAGCCCCAGCATTTT.

As DNA, the CDR3 is TGTGCCAGCAGACAGGGCTTTGGGACTGAAGCTTTCTTT. Its protein product is CASRQGFGTEAFF. V is TRBV6-6 and J is TRBJ1-1, with D perhaps TRBD1 (6 bases). Trimming removed 6 bases at V and 5 bases at J, with 13 bases between. Germline lookup yields CDR1 MNHNY and CDR2 SVGAGI (reference sequence). CDR3 size: 13 residues.

CDR3 residues: CASSLEPTGDQPQHF. For the CDR3, the DNA is TGTGCCAGCAGCTTAGAACCGACAGGGGATCAGCCCCAGCATTTT. The chain employs TRBV7-2 and TRBJ1-5, with 8 nucleotides matching TRBD1. The V gene end was trimmed by 1 base and the J gene end by 5 bases; junction bases not matched to a gene: 4. The CDR3 loop spans 15 amino acids. CDR1 SGHTA and CDR2 FQGNSA come from the germline V gene.

For this clone: A junction end diverges from the germline sequence, so it may reflect a read error. The chain is built from TRBV7-9 and TRBJ2-3; D gene uncertain. There are 15 residues in the CDR3. Germline CDR1 SEHNR, CDR2 FQNEAQ (reference sequence). In nucleotides, the CDR3 is TGTTCCAGCAGCTTGGTGCCCTTAGAAGCAGATACGCAGTATTTT. This sequence encodes CSSSLVPLEADTQYF.

The rearrangement uses TRBV28 and TRBJ1-4; 7 bases line up with TRBD1. This CDR3 region has 16 residues. With V trimmed by 5 bases and J by 9 bases, 15 bases remained unmatched. CDR1 and CDR2 from the germline V gene are MDHEN and SYDVKM. In DNA, the CDR3 is TGTGCCAGCAGTACAATGAGGACAGGCAAAGGGAAAAAACTGTTTTTT. Protein sequence: CASSTMRTGKGKKLFF. Filled out from reference TRBV28 and TRBJ1-4, the complete variable domain reads DVKVTQSSRYLVKRTGEKVFLECVQDMDHENMFWYRQDPGLGLRLIYFSYDVKMKEKGDIPEGYSVSREKKERFSLILESASTNQTSMYLCASSTMRTGKGKKLFFGSGTQLSVL.